Sequencing of this T cell receptor (beta chain) was carried out in a study of shared clonotypes between healthy human individuals. Overall study: A couple of female and a few male donors aged 18 to 49 were enrolled. General study findings and limits: Only a few donors were included, so the genetic and exposure-history diversity represented was limited. Clonotype sharing among donors was expected to depend on sequencing depth. Rarefaction curves obtained for sorted subsets showed sequencing incomplete despite large depth.

Repertoires were generated with immunoSEQ multiplex PCR, while TCRdb's copy carries only in-frame clones and drops some. The profile shows some 2,100,000 clones, approximately 94% of them singletons. This clone has more than one count but fewer than ten. Its antigen is currently unknown. CDR1 is SGHDT and CDR2 is YYEEEE in the germline V gene. The junction had 1 base not matched to a gene; V was cut back by 0 bases and J by 3 bases. There are 15 residues in the CDR3. Sequencing was carried out using naive CD4+ T cells sorted from blood. Subset indicated: CD45RA+ positively selected. This TCR came from a man aged 18 to 35 in good health. The chain links TRBV5-6 to TRBJ2-7; 12 bases match TRBD2. CDR3 amino acids: CASSLGLAGDYEQYF. In DNA, the CDR3 is TGTGCCAGCAGCTTGGGACTAGCGGGAGACTACGAGCAGTACTTC.